Included here is one T cell receptor beta chain sequence, with context. What it binds is not known. The CDR3 runs to 16 residues. Unmatched junction bases numbered 4, after V lost 4 bases and J lost 3 bases. Germline CDR1 SGHRS, CDR2 YFSETQ. The data were obtained in a study of cytomegalovirus exposure and HLA in healthy donors. Study observations and caveats: Immune exposure was documented only through CMV serostatus.

The PCR ran on 60 Vbeta and 13 Jbeta primers. The data were produced by immunoSEQ multiplex PCR, yet TCRdb's version contains in-frame clones alone and is incomplete. The sample contains hundreds of thousands of clones, roughly 91% of which appear only once. This rearrangement joins TRBV5-1 to TRBJ2-1; 13 bases are shared with TRBD2. The source is a woman between 18 and 30 years old in good health and CMV-seronegative. The source material was PBMCs. CDR3 bases: TGCGCCAGCAGCCCGGGGACTAGCGGGGTCTACAATGAGCAGTTCTTC. Encoded protein: CASSPGTSGVYNEQFF.